These 21 T cell receptor beta chains were sequenced from one sample in a study of T cells expressing NK-cell markers. For each CDR3 protein, TCRdb gives one entry from its re-call of the 5' RACE reads, without DNA. Its table lists about 460,000 distinct CDR3 sequences. Sequencing was performed on blood T cells: a sorted CD56 or NKG2C T cell subset, CD4+ or CD8+ T cells, or bulk PBMC T cells (not recorded which). The source of these receptors is a woman in her forties or fifties in good health.

The chain has TRBV10-1 and TRBJ2-3. The CDR3 totals 14 residues. CDR1 WNHNN and CDR2 SYGVQD come from the germline V gene (reference sequence). CDR3 sequence reads: CASSESLDADTQYF.

V and J are TRBV27 and TRBJ1-5. CDR3 length equals 14 residues. Germline CDR1 and CDR2: MNHEY and SMNVEV (reference sequence). The CDR3 is CASSGRRGNQPQHF.

V gene TRBV12-3 or TRBV12-4 combines with J gene TRBJ1-4. The CDR3 spans 12 residues. CDR3 in amino acids: CASRLKGEKLFF.

The genes are TRBV11-3 and TRBJ2-3; TCRdb gives TRBD2 as the D gene, but with no DNA this cannot be confirmed. The CDR3 has 15 amino acids. The germline V gene encodes CDR1 SGHNT and CDR2 YENEEA. CDR3 region: CASSLFGRATDTQYF. The complete variable domain, with remaining parts taken from reference TRBV11-3 and TRBJ2-3, reads EAGVVQSPRYKIIEKKQPVAFWCNPISGHNTLYWYLQNLGQGPELLIRYENEEAVDDSQLPKDRFSAERLKGVDSTLKIQPAELGDSAVYLCASSLFGRATDTQYFGPGTRLTVL.

This chain connects TRBV10-3 to TRBJ2-3; the D call of TRBD2 rests on TCRdb alone, since no DNA is present to check it. Per germline, CDR1 ENHRY and CDR2 SYGVKD. CDR3 size: 13 residues. CDR3: CAISSGRTDTQYF.

This chain uses TRBV2 with TRBJ1-1; TCRdb selects TRBD1, and the lack of DNA leaves this call unchecked. The CDR3 spans 15 residues. The germline gives CDR1 SNHLY, CDR2 FYNNEI. The CDR3 loop is CASSPLDSLNTEAFF.

This rearrangement joins TRBV20-1 to TRBJ2-1; there is no DNA to check the TCRdb D call of TRBD1. The CDR3 consists of 14 residues. Germline V CDR1 and CDR2: DFQATT, SNEGSKA (reference sequence). CDR3 sequence reads: CSAWDRRIVNEQFF.

V usage is TRBV6-1 and J usage is TRBJ2-1; TCRdb's assignment of TRBD1 cannot be checked, as there is no DNA. Germline loops: CDR1 MNHNS, CDR2 SASEGT. The CDR3 is 17 amino acids. CDR3 residues: CASGDRTLPYSYNEQFF.

The chain is built from TRBV11-2 and TRBJ2-3; TCRdb returns TRBD1, unconfirmable since there is no DNA. Germline V gene sequence: CDR1 SGHAT, CDR2 FQNNGV. The CDR3 spans 17 residues. CDR3 in amino acids: CASSFMTGGWAADTQYF.

The V gene is TRBV6-1, the J gene TRBJ1-3; TCRdb gives TRBD1 as the D gene, but with no DNA this cannot be confirmed. This CDR3 contains 13 residues. CDR1 and CDR2 from the germline V gene are MNHNS and SASEGT. CDR3 amino acids: CASSTGAGNTIYF.

This chain links TRBV4-1 with TRBJ1-1. The CDR3 is 17 residues long. Germline V gene sequence: CDR1 MGHRA, CDR2 YSYEKL. CDR3 residues: CASSHPPRPGSYTEAFF.

The chain uses TRBV6-5 and TRBJ1-5; TCRdb picks TRBD1, but there is no DNA to check that call. Germline CDR1 reads MNHEY; CDR2 reads SVGAGI. The CDR3 runs to 13 residues. This CDR3 reads CASRKQGDWPQHF.

The J gene is TRBJ2-7, the V gene TRBV12-3 or TRBV12-4; the D call from TCRdb, TRBD2, cannot be confirmed without DNA. The CDR3 loop spans 14 amino acids. The CDR3 loop is CASSQGGQFYEQYF.

J is TRBJ2-1 and V is TRBV5-1; TCRdb outputs TRBD2, but without DNA this stays unchecked. CDR1 SGHRS and CDR2 YFSETQ come from the germline V gene. The CDR3 consists of 13 residues. Here the CDR3 reads CASSVSGYNEQFF.

The chain recombines TRBV4-1 with TRBJ2-7; TCRdb gives TRBD1 as the D gene, but with no DNA this cannot be confirmed. This CDR3 has 15 residues. The germline V gene has CDR1 MGHRA and CDR2 YSYEKL. The CDR3 sequence: CASSQGGRFPYEQYF.

The chain joins TRBV18 to TRBJ2-1; TCRdb's D gene call, TRBD2, goes unchecked for lack of DNA. This CDR3 spans 14 amino acids. CDR1 is KGHSH and CDR2 is LQKENI in the germline V gene. CDR3 amino acids: CASSPTSGDNEQFF.

The chain employs TRBV18 and TRBJ2-1; the TRBD2 assignment by TCRdb is unverifiable without DNA. The V gene's germline CDR1 is KGHSH and CDR2 LQKENI. The CDR3 sequence is 18 residues long. The CDR3 is CASSLLAGVTSSYNEQFF.

The rearrangement links TRBV27 to TRBJ2-5; absent DNA, TCRdb's TRBD2 call cannot be checked. The CDR3 totals 14 residues. Germline V gives CDR1 MNHEY, CDR2 SMNVEV (reference sequence). The CDR3 sequence: CASSSGNGWETQYF.

V usage is TRBV4-1 and J usage is TRBJ2-7; the D gene TCRdb calls, TRBD1, cannot be checked with no DNA. The CDR3 is made up of 15 amino acids. Looked up from germline, CDR1 is MGHRA and CDR2 is YSYEKL. The CDR3 loop is CASSREGQSVYEQYF.

The rearrangement links TRBV19 to TRBJ2-5; TCRdb reports TRBD2, a call that lacks DNA to check it against. This CDR3 region has 11 residues. Germline CDR1 is LNHDA and CDR2 is SQIVND (reference sequence). The CDR3 reads CASSMRATQYF. Full variable domain (outside the CDR3, taken from reference TRBV19 and TRBJ2-5): DGGITQSPKYLFRKEGQNVTLSCEQNLNHDAMYWYRQDPGQGLRLIYYSQIVNDFQKGDIAEGYSVSREKKESFPLTVTSAQKNPTAFYLCASSMRATQYFGPGTRLLVL.

The V and J genes are TRBV7-7 and TRBJ2-2; the D gene TCRdb calls, TRBD1, cannot be checked with no DNA. Germline CDR1 reads SSHAT; CDR2 reads FNYEAQ (reference sequence). This CDR3 region has 14 residues. The CDR3 protein is CASSLRGVDGELFF.